One and the same sample provided the 14 T cell receptor beta chains below, sequenced in a study of cytomegalovirus exposure and HLA in healthy donors. In the PCR, 60 Vbeta and 13 Jbeta primers were used. The assay was immunoSEQ multiplex PCR, and TCRdb's table has in-frame clones only and misses some. Of about 110,000 clones in the sample, approximately 15% were seen once. The sequenced material came from PBMCs. The receptors originated from a young woman in good health and CMV-seronegative.

The chain joins TRBV7-6 to TRBJ2-7; TRBD2 aligns across 10 bases. The junction had 6 bases not matched to a gene; V was cut back by 2 bases and J by 5 bases. Germline CDR1 SGHVS, CDR2 FNYEAQ. This CDR3 has 15 amino acids. CDR3 in amino acids: CASSLTAGGGHEQYF. CDR3 nucleotide sequence: TGTGCCAGCAGCTTAACAGCGGGAGGGGGTCACGAGCAGTACTTC.

The chain couples TRBV5-1 to TRBJ2-3; 9 positions match TRBD2. The V and J ends lost 0 bases and 2 bases, in that order; junction bases with no gene match: 4. From germline, CDR1 is SGHRS and CDR2 YFSETQ. The CDR3 extends over 16 amino acids. The CDR3 loop is CASSLGGRADTDTQYF. The CDR3 bases are TGCGCCAGCAGCTTGGGCGGGAGGGCCGACACAGATACGCAGTATTTT.

This rearrangement joins TRBV9 to TRBJ2-3, with TRBD1 matching over 7 bases. Per germline, CDR1 SGDLS and CDR2 YYNGEE. This CDR3 spans 17 amino acids. Trimming at V came to 3 bases and at J to 1 base, leaving 11 bases not matched to a gene. CDR3: CASSDRGGLVGTDTQYF. In DNA form, the CDR3 reads TGTGCCAGCAGCGACAGGGGTGGCTTGGTGGGCACAGATACGCAGTATTTT.

This sequence joins TRBV15 and TRBJ1-1; tentative D call: TRBD1 (6 bases). Germline CDR1 reads LNHNV; CDR2 reads YYDKDF (reference sequence). V dropped 5 bases and J dropped 1 base, with 11 bases sitting between them. CDR3 length: 14 residues. CDR3 nucleotide sequence: TGTGCCACCAGCGGAGTGACAGGGAACACTGAAGCTTTCTTT. This sequence encodes CATSGVTGNTEAFF. Filled out from reference TRBV15 and TRBJ1-1, the complete variable domain reads DAMVIQNPRYQVTQFGKPVTLSCSQTLNHNVMYWYQQKSSQAPKLLFHYYDKDFNNEADTPDNFQSRRPNTSFCFLDIRSPGLGDTAMYLCATSGVTGNTEAFFGQGTRLTVV.

This clone was recorded a few times. The chain couples TRBV9 to TRBJ2-2, with TRBD2 matching 7 bases. The length of the CDR3 is 15 residues. V lost 2 bases to trimming and J lost 5 bases; unmatched junction nucleotides: 6. Per germline, CDR1 SGDLS and CDR2 YYNGEE. The CDR3 bases are TGTGCCAGCAGCGTGAGGCGAGCGGGGACCGGGGAGCTGTTTTTT. Translation: CASSVRRAGTGELFF.

The V gene is TRBV6-1, the J gene TRBJ2-1, with 12 bases lining up with TRBD2. Germline-derived CDR1 and CDR2 are MNHNS and SASEGT. This CDR3 spans 15 amino acids. Trimming cost V 2 bases and J 9 bases; bases outside gene matches: 5. CDR3: CASSERLAGVAEQFF. CDR3 DNA sequence: TGTGCCAGCAGTGAAAGACTAGCGGGAGTGGCTGAGCAGTTCTTC.

Here the CDR3 reads CASSQVLGQGARGYTF. CDR3 sequence (DNA): TGCGCCAGCAGCCAAGTGTTAGGACAGGGGGCGCGTGGCTACACCTTC. The rearrangement uses TRBV4-1 and TRBJ1-2; TRBD1 matches 11 bases. CDR1 and CDR2 from the germline V gene are MGHRA and YSYEKL. The CDR3 spans 16 residues. V lost 1 base to trimming and J lost 7 bases; unmatched junction nucleotides: 8.

V and J are TRBV28 and TRBJ1-1, with 8 nucleotides matching TRBD1. The CDR3 is 12 amino acids. Germline CDR1 MDHEN, CDR2 SYDVKM. Trimming took 3 bases from V and 8 from J; bases not matched to a gene: 2. For the CDR3, the DNA is TGTGCCAGCAGTTTCGACAGGGGCGAAGCTTTCTTT. As protein: CASSFDRGEAFF.

The chain employs TRBV13 and TRBJ2-7; 9 bases map to TRBD2. CDR1 and CDR2 (germline): PRHDT, FYEKMQ (reference sequence). J lost 3 bases, V lost 5 bases, and 11 bases had no gene match. The CDR3 runs 16 residues. In DNA, the CDR3 is TGTGCCAGCAGCCTAACTACCGGGACTAGCCTCTACGAGCAGTACTTC. Its protein product is CASSLTTGTSLYEQYF.

This chain uses TRBV5-4 with TRBJ2-2; TRBD2 matches at 12 bases. This CDR3 has 15 amino acids. Looked up from germline, CDR1 is SGHNT and CDR2 is YYREEE (reference sequence). V was pared by 3 bases and J by 6 bases, with 3 bases of the junction left unmatched. The DNA for the CDR3 is TGTGCCAGCAGCTCGGGACTAGCGGGTGCCGGGGAGCTGTTTTTT. It encodes CASSSGLAGAGELFF.

This clone was counted a few times. The V call is TRBV6-5, the J call TRBJ2-3; D is possibly TRBD2 (7 bases). The CDR3 totals 12 residues. V lost 5 bases to trimming and J lost 10 bases, with 13 bases between them. Germline V gene sequence: CDR1 MNHEY, CDR2 SVGAGI. The CDR3 sequence: CASSDRGAPQYF. The CDR3 region has the DNA TGTGCCAGCAGTGACCGGGGGGCCCCGCAGTATTTT.

This clone was picked up a small number of times. The V gene is TRBV5-1, the J gene TRBJ2-5; a possible D gene is TRBD2 (5 bases). This CDR3 comprises 15 residues. Germline-derived CDR1 and CDR2 are SGHRS and YFSETQ. Trimming pared 0 bases from V and 2 bases from J, leaving 11 bases between. In DNA, the CDR3 is TGCGCCAGCAGCTTGGCGCGGGCGTTACAAGAGACCCAGTACTTC. Residues: CASSLARALQETQYF. The complete variable domain, with remaining parts taken from reference TRBV5-1 and TRBJ2-5, reads KAGVTQTPRYLIKTRGQQVTLSCSPISGHRSVSWYQQTPGQGLQFLFEYFSETQRNKGNFPGRFSGRQFSNSRSEMNVSTLELGDSALYLCASSLARALQETQYFGPGTRLLVL.

This clone was seen a few times. The chain is built from TRBV10-3 and TRBJ1-5; the D gene is possibly TRBD1 (6 bases). The CDR3 length is 13 residues. Trimming removed 10 bases from V and 4 bases from J, with 14 bases in between. Germline CDR1 and CDR2: ENHRY and SYGVKD. CDR3 bases: TGTGCCACCCTCGGACAGTTTAATCAGCCCCAGCATTTT. Its protein is CATLGQFNQPQHF.

The genes are TRBV28 and TRBJ2-1; D perhaps matches TRBD2 (6 bases). The CDR3 totals 16 residues. The V end was cut by 2 bases, the J end by 3 bases, with 14 bases between. From germline, CDR1 is MDHEN and CDR2 SYDVKM. CDR3 coding DNA: TGTGCCAGCAGTTTACGGCTAGCGCGAGGCTACAATGAGCAGTTCTTC. Translation gives CASSLRLARGYNEQFF.